This T cell receptor beta chain was retrieved from a study of lung T cells in sarcoidosis with Löfgren's syndrome. Background on the study: CD4+ T cells build up in sarcoidosis bronchoalveolar lavage fluid.

The length of the CDR3 is 15 residues. Germline values: CDR1 LNHDA, CDR2 SQIVND (reference sequence). Study-wide points: Multiple Löfgren's syndrome patients reportedly shared TRAV12-1 and TRBV2 CDR3 motifs. In alpha-beta pairs, TRAV12-1 favored TRBV2, and their CDR3s were homologous. The most expanded V genes in Löfgren's patients were reportedly TRAV12-1 and TRBV2.

TCRdb reprocessed the reads via MiXCR and lists one record per CDR3 protein. The data hold some 21,000 distinct CDR3 sequences, with roughly a fifth observed a single time. Concerning this clonotype: Its antigen is undetermined. This may arise from a read error, as a much more abundant clone is one base away.

The clonotype was recovered from a human donor with sarcoidosis (Löfgren's syndrome or another form), or a control subject (not recorded which). The gene calls are TRBV19 and TRBJ2-4; the match to TRBD2 covers 13 bases. Input material: CD4+ T cells from bronchoalveolar lavage. The CDR3 nucleotides are TGTACCAGTTTGAAACGGACTAGCGGGAGAGTCATTCAGTACTTC. Protein sequence: CTSLKRTSGRVIQYF.